This T cell receptor (beta chain) stems from a study of blood T cell repertoires in COVID-19. The overall study: The origin of the acute and convalescent COVID-19 samples was the United States, Italy and Spain. PBMCs, B-cell-depleted T cells, or T cells provided the cDNA or gDNA that made up the material.

Enrolment of Seattle patients took place during active infection, and they were followed longitudinally. The repertoire was sequenced with immunoSEQ multiplex PCR; TCRdb's copy has only in-frame clones and lacks some. In the table there are approximately 300,000 clones, 84% of which are singletons. This clone was detected only a few times. Germline CDR1 and CDR2: SGHDN and FVKESK. V was trimmed by 6 bases and J by 7 bases, leaving 16 bases between them. CDR3 length: 15 amino acids. Material: peripheral blood. The TCR comes from a person between 65 and 79 years old with COVID-19, enrolled during active disease. J is TRBJ1-6 and V is TRBV14, with D tentatively TRBD1 (5 bases). The CDR3 is CASSIRGVENSPLHF. The CDR3 coding sequence is TGTGCCAGCAGTATTCGGGGGGTGGAGAATTCACCCCTCCACTTT. The full variable domain, rest sourced from reference TRBV14 and TRBJ1-6, is EAGVTQFPSHSVIEKGQTVTLRCDPISGHDNLYWYRRVMGKEIKFLLHFVKESKQDESGMPNNRFLAERTGGTYSTLKVQPAELEDSGVYFCASSIRGVENSPLHFGNGTRLTVT.